This TCR beta chain was identified in a study of early T cells in non-severe SARS-CoV-2 infection. TCRdb analysed the 5' RACE reads with MiXCR anew, one entry per CDR3 protein. The table lists 80,000 or so distinct CDR3 sequences, around 15% of them singletons, with less than 15% in the top ten. Germline-derived CDR1 and CDR2 are LGHNA and YSLEER. The CDR3 is made up of 18 amino acids. V was pared by 1 base and J by 1 base, with 2 bases of the junction left unmatched. The rearrangement joins TRBV4-3 to TRBJ2-3, with 16 bases lining up with TRBD2. The sequenced material came from whole blood. This TCR was recovered from an adult who was a healthcare worker with PCR-confirmed SARS-CoV-2 infection or an uninfected control (not recorded which). The CDR3 nucleotides are TGCGCCAGCAGCCAAGCCGGGACTAGCGGGAGGGGCACAGATACGCAGTATTTT. Its translation: CASSQAGTSGRGTDTQYF.